Following are 10 T cell receptor beta chains from one sample sequenced in a study of spatial heterogeneity in lung cancer. Documented time point: sample taken at primary tumor resection. From the 5' RACE reads, TCRdb called clonotypes with MiXCR, one entry per CDR3 protein. The sample records about 78,000 distinct CDR3 sequences, 7% to 9% being singletons. The input for sequencing was PBMCs, taken at surgery. These receptors all come from a male donor with early-stage non-small cell lung cancer.

The chain joins TRBV7-9 to TRBJ2-5; D uncertain. Trimming removed 6 bases from V and 5 bases from J, with 10 bases in between. This CDR3 region has 12 residues. Per the germline V gene, CDR1 is SEHNR and CDR2 is FQNEAQ (reference sequence). Here the CDR3 reads CASRTQRETQYF. CDR3 in DNA: TGTGCCAGCAGAACCCAGAGGGAGACCCAGTACTTC.

The chain has TRBV12-3 or TRBV12-4 and TRBJ2-5; D is ambiguous. The V end was cut by 3 bases, the J end by 2 bases, with 10 bases between. The CDR3 has 14 amino acids. CDR3 sequence reads: CASSLANTQETQYF. DNA of the CDR3: TGTGCCAGCAGTTTGGCGAACACTCAAGAGACCCAGTACTTC.

The chain carries TRBV7-2 and TRBJ2-1, with 8 bases aligning to TRBD1. V gave up 5 bases and J gave up 13 bases; unmatched junction bases: 10. The CDR3 contains 13 residues. The germline V gene encodes CDR1 SGHTA and CDR2 FQGNSA. The CDR3 spells CASSPSRGQGQFF. The CDR3 nucleotides are TGTGCCAGCAGCCCGAGCCGCGGACAGGGACAGTTCTTC.

This clonotype was counted many times. The chain carries TRBV20-1 and TRBJ2-1; D remains unclear. Trimming took off 1 base at V and 0 bases at J, with 7 bases between the two ends. Germline CDR1 and CDR2: DFQATT and SNEGSKA (reference sequence). CDR3 length equals 14 residues. The CDR3 region is CSARVSRSYNEQFF. The CDR3 nucleotides read TGCAGTGCTAGAGTTAGCCGCTCCTACAATGAGCAGTTCTTC.

This clonotype showed up just a few times. This chain links TRBV19 with TRBJ1-2; possible D gene TRBD1, 6 bases. The CDR3 has 9 amino acids. The V gene's germline CDR1 is LNHDA and CDR2 SQIVND (reference sequence). This CDR3 reads CDRVGGYTF. The CDR3, as DNA: TGTGACAGGGTCGGTGGCTACACCTTC.

The V and J genes are TRBV27 and TRBJ1-1; TRBD1 might be the D (6 bases). CDR1 is MNHEY, CDR2 SMNVEV, per germline (reference sequence). This CDR3 contains 13 residues. V was cut by 4 bases and J by 11 bases, with 17 bases left in between. The CDR3 coding sequence is TGTGCCAGCAGTTCTTCCGGGACATGGGTGGCTTTCTTT. Amino acids: CASSSSGTWVAFF.

The gene calls are TRBV7-2 and TRBJ2-5; the D is unclear. The CDR3 is 16 amino acids. Between the trimmed V and J ends, which lost 1 base and 2 bases, there was a span of 14 bases. Germline V CDR1 and CDR2: SGHTA, FQGNSA. DNA for the CDR3: TGTGCCAGCAGCTTAGTTAGCTCCAGTCCGCAAGAGACCCAGTACTTC. This gives the protein CASSLVSSSPQETQYF.

The V call is TRBV10-3, the J call TRBJ2-1, with TRBD2 matching over 10 bases. Germline V lookup: CDR1 ENHRY, CDR2 SYGVKD. J was trimmed by 3 bases and V by 9 bases; bases with no gene match: 2. CDR3 size: 13 residues. The CDR3 DNA follows: TGTGCCATGCGGACTAGCGGCTACAATGAGCAGTTCTTC. Its translation: CAMRTSGYNEQFF.

V is TRBV11-2 and J is TRBJ1-5, with a possible D match to TRBD1 (5 bases). This CDR3 has 13 residues. Deletions cut 5 bases from V and 6 bases from J, with 11 bases between. Germline V gene lookup returns CDR1 SGHAT and CDR2 FQNNGV. CDR3 sequence reads: CASSLRAGQPQHF. The CDR3, as DNA: TGTGCCAGCAGCCTCAGGGCGGGTCAGCCCCAGCATTTT.

V and J are TRBV6-5 and TRBJ1-4, with 10 bases that match TRBD1. CDR3 length: 15 residues. Trimming at V came to 0 bases and at J to 7 bases, leaving 2 bases not matched to a gene. Germline CDR1 MNHEY, CDR2 SVGAGI. The DNA of the CDR3 is TGTGCCAGCAGTTACTCGACAGGGGGCTCTGAAAAACTGTTTTTT. It translates to CASSYSTGGSEKLFF.